This TCR beta chain emerged from a study of early T cells in non-severe SARS-CoV-2 infection. Ten or more counts support this clonotype. TCRdb processed the 5' RACE reads anew with MiXCR; each CDR3 protein has one entry. Of 34,000 or so distinct CDR3 sequences detected, around 9% appear once; the ten largest clones hold under 15%. Looked up from germline, CDR1 is LNHDA and CDR2 is SQIVND (reference sequence). This CDR3 has 15 residues. V was shortened by 4 bases and J by 5 bases, with 17 bases between the two germline ends. This TCR was sampled from an adult who was a healthcare worker with PCR-confirmed SARS-CoV-2 infection or an uninfected control (not recorded which). Sequencing input: whole blood. The J gene is TRBJ2-5, the V gene TRBV19; D perhaps matches TRBD1 (5 bases). The CDR3, as DNA: TGTGCCAGTAGTAATGGCCGCAGGGTGAGGGAGACCCAGTACTTC. Its protein is CASSNGRRVRETQYF.